The subject of this entry is one T cell receptor beta chain. Its target is not known. Other DNA sequences from this sample encode an identical CDR3 as well. This CDR3 has 15 residues. Germline V gene lookup returns CDR1 SGDLS and CDR2 YYNGEE. V lost 1 base and J lost 0, with 8 bases in between. This entry is derived from a study of cytomegalovirus exposure and HLA in healthy donors. General study findings and limits: Some V segments could not be told apart, so they were left out, TRBV6-2 and TRBV6-3 among them. In a later analysis, a missense DCLRE1C variant was linked to TCR beta V- and J-gene trimming. The study carried out a later analysis of TCR beta sequences. It associated approximately 15,000 of them with specific HLA alleles at a false discovery rate of 0.05.

The PCR had 60 Vbeta and 13 Jbeta primers. Assay: immunoSEQ multiplex PCR; the TCRdb copy retains only in-frame clones and omits some. The sample comprises under 150,000 clones, around 70% of which are singletons, and roughly 2.1% rests with the top ten. The V call is TRBV9, the J call TRBJ2-1; D call uncertain. Sequenced: PBMCs. The receptor was isolated from a man in his forties in good health and CMV-seronegative. CDR3 in DNA: TGTGCCAGCAGCGTACGCGGTATCTCCTACAATGAGCAGTTCTTC. Translated, it gives CASSVRGISYNEQFF.